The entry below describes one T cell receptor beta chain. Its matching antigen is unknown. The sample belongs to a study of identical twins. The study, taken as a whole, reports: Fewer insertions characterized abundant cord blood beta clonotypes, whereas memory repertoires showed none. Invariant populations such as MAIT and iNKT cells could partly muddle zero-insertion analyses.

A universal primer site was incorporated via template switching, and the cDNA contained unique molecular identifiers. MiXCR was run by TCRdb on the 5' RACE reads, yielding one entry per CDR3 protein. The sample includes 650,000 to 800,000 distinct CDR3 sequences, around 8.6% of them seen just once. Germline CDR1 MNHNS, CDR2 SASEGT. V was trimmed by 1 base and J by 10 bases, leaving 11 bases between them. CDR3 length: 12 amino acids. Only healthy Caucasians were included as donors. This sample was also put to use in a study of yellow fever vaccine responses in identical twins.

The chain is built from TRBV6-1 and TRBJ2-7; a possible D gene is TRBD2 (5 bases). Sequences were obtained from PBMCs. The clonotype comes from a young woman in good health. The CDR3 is CASSEVFGLQYF. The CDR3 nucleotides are TGTGCCAGCAGTGAAGTATTCGGACTCCAGTACTTC.